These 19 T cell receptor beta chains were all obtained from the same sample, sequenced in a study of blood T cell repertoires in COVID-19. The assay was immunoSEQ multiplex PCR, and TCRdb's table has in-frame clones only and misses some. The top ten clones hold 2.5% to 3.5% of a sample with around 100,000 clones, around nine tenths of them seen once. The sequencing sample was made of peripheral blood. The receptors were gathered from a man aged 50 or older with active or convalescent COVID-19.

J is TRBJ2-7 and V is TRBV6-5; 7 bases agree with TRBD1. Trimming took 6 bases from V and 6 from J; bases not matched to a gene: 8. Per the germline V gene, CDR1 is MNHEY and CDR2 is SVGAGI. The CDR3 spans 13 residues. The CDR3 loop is CASSVDDRVEQYV. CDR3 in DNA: TGTGCCAGCAGCGTAGATGACAGGGTCGAGCAGTACGTC.

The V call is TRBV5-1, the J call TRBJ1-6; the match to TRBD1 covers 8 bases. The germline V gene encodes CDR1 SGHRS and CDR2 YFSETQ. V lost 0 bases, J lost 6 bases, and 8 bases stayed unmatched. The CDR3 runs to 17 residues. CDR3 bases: TGCGCCAGCAGCTTGGTTACGACAGGGGAGCTTAATTCACCCCTCCACTTT. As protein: CASSLVTTGELNSPLHF.

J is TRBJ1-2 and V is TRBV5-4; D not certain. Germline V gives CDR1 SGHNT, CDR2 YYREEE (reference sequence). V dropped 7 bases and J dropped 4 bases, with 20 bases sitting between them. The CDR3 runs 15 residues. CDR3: CASHYLGATAYGYTF. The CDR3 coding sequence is TGTGCCAGCCACTATTTGGGTGCGACGGCCTATGGCTACACCTTC.

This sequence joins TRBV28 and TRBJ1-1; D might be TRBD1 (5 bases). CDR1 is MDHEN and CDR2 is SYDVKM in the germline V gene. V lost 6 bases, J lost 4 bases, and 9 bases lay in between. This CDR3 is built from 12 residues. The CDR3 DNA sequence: TGTGCCAGCAGACAGGTCGGCACTGAAGCTTTCTTT. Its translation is CASRQVGTEAFF.

The DNA of the CDR3 is TGTGCCAGCAGGGCACAGGGGGGTGGTGGAACTGAAGCTTTCTTT. This codes for CASRAQGGGGTEAFF. This sequence joins TRBV27 and TRBJ1-1; 8 bases line up with TRBD1. Germline CDR1 is MNHEY and CDR2 is SMNVEV (reference sequence). CDR3 size: 15 residues. V lost 6 bases to trimming and J lost 5 bases; unmatched junction nucleotides: 11.

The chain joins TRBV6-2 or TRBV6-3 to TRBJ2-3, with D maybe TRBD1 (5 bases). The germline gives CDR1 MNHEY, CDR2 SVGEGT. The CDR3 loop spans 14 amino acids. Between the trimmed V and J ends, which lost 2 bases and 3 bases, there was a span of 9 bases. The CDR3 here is CASSYATGTDTQYF. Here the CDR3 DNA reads TGTGCCAGCAGTTACGCAACAGGAACAGATACGCAGTATTTT.

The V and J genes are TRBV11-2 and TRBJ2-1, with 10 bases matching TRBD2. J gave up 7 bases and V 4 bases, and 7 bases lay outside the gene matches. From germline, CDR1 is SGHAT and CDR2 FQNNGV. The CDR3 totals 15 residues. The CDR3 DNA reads TGTGCCAGCAGCTCCGAGCGGGGGGGCCTGAATGAGCAGTTCTTC. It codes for CASSSERGGLNEQFF. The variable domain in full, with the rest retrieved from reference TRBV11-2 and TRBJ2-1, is EAGVAQSPRYKIIEKRQSVAFWCNPISGHATLYWYQQILGQGPKLLIQFQNNGVVDDSQLPKDRFSAERLKGVDSTLKIQPAKLEDSAVYLCASSSERGGLNEQFFGPGTRLTVL.

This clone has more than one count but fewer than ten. CDR3: CASSYQAYTEAFF. The CDR3 DNA follows: TGTGCCAGCAGTTACCAGGCTTACACTGAAGCTTTCTTT. This chain uses TRBV6-2 or TRBV6-3 with TRBJ1-1; D is ambiguous. Trimming removed 2 bases from V and 3 bases from J, with 7 bases in between. Germline CDR1 is MNHEY and CDR2 is SVGEGT. This CDR3 spans 13 amino acids.

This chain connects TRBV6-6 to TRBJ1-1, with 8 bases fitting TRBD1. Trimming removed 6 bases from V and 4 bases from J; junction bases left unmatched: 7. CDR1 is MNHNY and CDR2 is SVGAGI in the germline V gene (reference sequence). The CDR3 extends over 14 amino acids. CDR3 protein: CASRLGQGGTEAFF. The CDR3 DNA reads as TGTGCCAGCAGACTTGGACAGGGAGGCACTGAAGCTTTCTTT.

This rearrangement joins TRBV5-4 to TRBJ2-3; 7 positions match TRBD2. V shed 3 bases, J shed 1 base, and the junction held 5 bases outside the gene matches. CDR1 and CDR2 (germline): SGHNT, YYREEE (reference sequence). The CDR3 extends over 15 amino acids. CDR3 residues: CASSSEAGRTDTQYF. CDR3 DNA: TGTGCCAGCAGCTCTGAAGCGGGGCGCACAGATACGCAGTATTTT.

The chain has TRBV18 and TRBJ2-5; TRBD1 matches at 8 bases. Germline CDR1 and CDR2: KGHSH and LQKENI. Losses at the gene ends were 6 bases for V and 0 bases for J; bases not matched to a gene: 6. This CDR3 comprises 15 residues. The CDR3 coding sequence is TGTGCCAGCTCTCTGGGGACAGGCGACCAAGAGACCCAGTACTTC. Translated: CASSLGTGDQETQYF. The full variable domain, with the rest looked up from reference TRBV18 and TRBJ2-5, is NAGVMQNPRHLVRRRGQEARLRCSPMKGHSHVYWYRQLPEEGLKFMVYLQKENIIDESGMPKERFSAEFPKEGPSILRIQQVVRGDSAAYFCASSLGTGDQETQYFGPGTRLLVL.

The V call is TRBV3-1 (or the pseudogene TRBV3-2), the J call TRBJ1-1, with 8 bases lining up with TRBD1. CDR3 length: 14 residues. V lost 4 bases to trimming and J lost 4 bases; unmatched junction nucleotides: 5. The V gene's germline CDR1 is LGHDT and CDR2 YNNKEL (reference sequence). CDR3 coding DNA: TGTGCCAGCAGCCGATCACAGGGGGGCACTGAAGCTTTCTTT. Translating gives CASSRSQGGTEAFF.

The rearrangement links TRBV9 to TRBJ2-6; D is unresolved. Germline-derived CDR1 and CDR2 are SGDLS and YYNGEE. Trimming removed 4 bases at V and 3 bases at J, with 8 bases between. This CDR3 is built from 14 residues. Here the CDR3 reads CASSLMSGANVLTF. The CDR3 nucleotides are TGTGCCAGCAGCTTAATGAGTGGGGCCAACGTCCTGACTTTC.

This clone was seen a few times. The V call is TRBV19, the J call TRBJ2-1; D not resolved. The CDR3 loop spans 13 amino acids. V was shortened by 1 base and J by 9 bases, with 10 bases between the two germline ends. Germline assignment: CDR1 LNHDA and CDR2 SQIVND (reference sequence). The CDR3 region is CASSIGQNGEQFF. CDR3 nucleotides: TGTGCCAGTAGTATAGGCCAGAATGGTGAGCAGTTCTTC.

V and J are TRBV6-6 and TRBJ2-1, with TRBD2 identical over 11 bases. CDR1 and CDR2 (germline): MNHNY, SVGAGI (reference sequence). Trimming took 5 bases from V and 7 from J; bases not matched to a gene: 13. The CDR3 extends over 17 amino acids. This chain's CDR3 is CASSPRLAGSRGNEQFF. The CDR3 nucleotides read TGTGCCAGCAGTCCCCGACTAGCGGGGAGCCGGGGAAATGAGCAGTTCTTC.

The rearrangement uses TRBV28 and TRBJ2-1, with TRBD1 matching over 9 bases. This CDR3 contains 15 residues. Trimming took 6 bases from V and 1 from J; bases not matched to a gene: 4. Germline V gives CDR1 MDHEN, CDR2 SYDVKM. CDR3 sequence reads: CASRPGQGSYNEQFF. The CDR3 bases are TGTGCCAGCAGACCGGGACAGGGTTCCTACAATGAGCAGTTCTTC. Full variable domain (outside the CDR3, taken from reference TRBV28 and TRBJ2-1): DVKVTQSSRYLVKRTGEKVFLECVQDMDHENMFWYRQDPGLGLRLIYFSYDVKMKEKGDIPEGYSVSREKKERFSLILESASTNQTSMYLCASRPGQGSYNEQFFGPGTRLTVL.

The CDR3 DNA reads as TGTGCCAGCGATACAGGCTCCTACGAGCAGTACTTC. Translating gives CASDTGSYEQYF. The chain has TRBV6-5 and TRBJ2-7, with a possible D match to TRBD1 (5 bases). The germline V and J ends were trimmed by 8 bases and 0 bases, with 8 bases remaining between them. Per the germline V gene, CDR1 is MNHEY and CDR2 is SVGAGI. This CDR3 has 12 amino acids.

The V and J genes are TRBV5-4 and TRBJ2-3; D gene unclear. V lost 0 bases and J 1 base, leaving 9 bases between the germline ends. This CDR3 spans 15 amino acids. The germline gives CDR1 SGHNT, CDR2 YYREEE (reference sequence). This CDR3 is CASSLDYARTDTQYF. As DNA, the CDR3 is TGTGCCAGCAGCTTGGACTACGCCCGCACAGATACGCAGTATTTT.

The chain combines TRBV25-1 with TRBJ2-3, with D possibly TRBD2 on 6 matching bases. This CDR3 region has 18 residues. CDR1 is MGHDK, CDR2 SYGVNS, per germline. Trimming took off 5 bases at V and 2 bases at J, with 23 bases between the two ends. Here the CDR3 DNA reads TGTGCCAGCAGTACTCCCAAAGGAGGGCCAGGCCTCACAGATACGCAGTATTTT. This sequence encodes CASSTPKGGPGLTDTQYF.